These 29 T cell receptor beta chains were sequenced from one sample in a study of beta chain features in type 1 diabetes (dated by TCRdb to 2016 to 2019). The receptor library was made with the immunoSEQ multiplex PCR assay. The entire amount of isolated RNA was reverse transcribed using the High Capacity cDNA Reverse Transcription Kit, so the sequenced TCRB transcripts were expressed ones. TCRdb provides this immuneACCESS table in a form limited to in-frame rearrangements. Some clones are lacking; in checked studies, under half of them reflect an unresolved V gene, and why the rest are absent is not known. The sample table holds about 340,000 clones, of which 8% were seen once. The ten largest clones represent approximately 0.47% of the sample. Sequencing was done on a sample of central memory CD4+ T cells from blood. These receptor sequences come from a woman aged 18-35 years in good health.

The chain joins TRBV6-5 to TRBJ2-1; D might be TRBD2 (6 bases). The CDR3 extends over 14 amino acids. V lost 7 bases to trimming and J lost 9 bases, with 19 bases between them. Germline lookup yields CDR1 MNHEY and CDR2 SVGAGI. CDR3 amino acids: CASTQREWWGEQFF. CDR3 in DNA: TGTGCCAGCACCCAACGGGAGTGGTGGGGTGAGCAGTTCTTC.

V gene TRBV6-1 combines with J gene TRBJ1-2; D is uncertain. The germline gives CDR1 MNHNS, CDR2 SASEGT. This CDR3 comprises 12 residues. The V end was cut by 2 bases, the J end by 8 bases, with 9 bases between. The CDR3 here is CASSELGRGYTF. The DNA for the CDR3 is TGTGCCAGCAGTGAACTAGGCCGAGGCTACACCTTC.

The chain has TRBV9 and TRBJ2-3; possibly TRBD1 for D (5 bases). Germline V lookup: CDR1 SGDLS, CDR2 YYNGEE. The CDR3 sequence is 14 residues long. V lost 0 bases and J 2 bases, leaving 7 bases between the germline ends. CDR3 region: CASSVAGITDTQYF. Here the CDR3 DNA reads TGTGCCAGCAGCGTAGCAGGGATCACAGATACGCAGTATTTT.

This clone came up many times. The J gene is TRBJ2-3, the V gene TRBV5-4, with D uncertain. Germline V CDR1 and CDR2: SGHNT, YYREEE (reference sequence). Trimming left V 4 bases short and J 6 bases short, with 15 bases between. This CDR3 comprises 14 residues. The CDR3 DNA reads TGTGCCAGCAGCCACCCGGTGGTTTACGATACGCAGTATTTT. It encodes CASSHPVVYDTQYF.

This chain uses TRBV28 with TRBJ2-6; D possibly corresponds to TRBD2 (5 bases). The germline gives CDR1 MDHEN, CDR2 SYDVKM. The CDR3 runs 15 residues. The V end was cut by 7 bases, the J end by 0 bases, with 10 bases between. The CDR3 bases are TGTGCCAGCACCCCCCGGGGCTCTGGGGCCAACGTCCTGACTTTC. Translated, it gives CASTPRGSGANVLTF.

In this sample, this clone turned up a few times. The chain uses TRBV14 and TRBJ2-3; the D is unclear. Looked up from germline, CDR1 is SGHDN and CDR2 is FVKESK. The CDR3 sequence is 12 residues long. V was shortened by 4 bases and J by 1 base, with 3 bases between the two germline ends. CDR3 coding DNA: TGTGCCAGCAGCCCACGCACAGATACGCAGTATTTT. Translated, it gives CASSPRTDTQYF. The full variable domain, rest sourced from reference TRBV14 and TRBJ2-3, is EAGVTQFPSHSVIEKGQTVTLRCDPISGHDNLYWYRRVMGKEIKFLLHFVKESKQDESGMPNNRFLAERTGGTYSTLKVQPAELEDSGVYFCASSPRTDTQYFGPGTRLTVL.

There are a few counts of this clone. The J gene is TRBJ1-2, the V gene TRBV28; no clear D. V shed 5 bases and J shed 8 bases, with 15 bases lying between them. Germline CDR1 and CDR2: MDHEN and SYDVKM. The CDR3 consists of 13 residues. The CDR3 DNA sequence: TGTGCCAGCAGTACCTCCGGGCCGGGCGGCTACACCTTC. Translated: CASSTSGPGGYTF.

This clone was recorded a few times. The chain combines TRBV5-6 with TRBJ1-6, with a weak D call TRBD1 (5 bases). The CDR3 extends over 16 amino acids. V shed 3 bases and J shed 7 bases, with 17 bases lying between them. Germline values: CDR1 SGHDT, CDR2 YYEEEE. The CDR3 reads CASSSIQGQANSPLHF. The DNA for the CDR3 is TGTGCCAGCAGCTCGATCCAGGGTCAAGCGAATTCACCCCTCCACTTT.

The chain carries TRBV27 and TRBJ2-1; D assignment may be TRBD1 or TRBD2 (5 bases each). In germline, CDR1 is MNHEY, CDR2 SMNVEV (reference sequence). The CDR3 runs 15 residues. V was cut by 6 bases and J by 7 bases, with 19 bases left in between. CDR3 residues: CASSPRDWGSNEQFF. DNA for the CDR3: TGTGCCAGCAGCCCCCGGGATTGGGGGTCTAATGAGCAGTTCTTC.

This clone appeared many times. This CDR3 is CASSGLHPQETQYF. CDR3 DNA sequence: TGTGCCAGCAGTGGGTTACATCCCCAAGAGACCCAGTACTTC. The chain links TRBV2 to TRBJ2-5; D is ambiguous. In germline, CDR1 is SNHLY, CDR2 FYNNEI. The ends were cut back, 4 bases at V and 1 base at J, with 10 bases in the middle. This CDR3 has 14 amino acids.

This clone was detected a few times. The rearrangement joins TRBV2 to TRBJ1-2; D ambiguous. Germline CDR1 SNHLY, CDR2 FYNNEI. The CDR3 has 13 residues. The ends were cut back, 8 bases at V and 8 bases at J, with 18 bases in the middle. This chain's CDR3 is CASALTSFVGYTF. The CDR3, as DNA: TGTGCCAGCGCGTTAACATCCTTCGTCGGCTACACCTTC.

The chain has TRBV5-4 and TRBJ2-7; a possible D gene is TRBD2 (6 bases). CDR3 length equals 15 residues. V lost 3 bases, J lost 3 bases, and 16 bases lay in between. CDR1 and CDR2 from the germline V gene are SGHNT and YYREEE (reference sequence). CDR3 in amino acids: CASSWGGTENYEQYF. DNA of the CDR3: TGTGCCAGCAGCTGGGGCGGGACCGAAAACTACGAGCAGTACTTC.

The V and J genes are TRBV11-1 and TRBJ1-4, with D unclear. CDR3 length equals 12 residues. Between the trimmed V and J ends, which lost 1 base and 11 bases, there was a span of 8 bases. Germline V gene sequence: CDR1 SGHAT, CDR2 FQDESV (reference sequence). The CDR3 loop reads CASSLDHRKLFF. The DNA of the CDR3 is TGTGCCAGCAGCTTAGACCACCGGAAACTGTTTTTT.

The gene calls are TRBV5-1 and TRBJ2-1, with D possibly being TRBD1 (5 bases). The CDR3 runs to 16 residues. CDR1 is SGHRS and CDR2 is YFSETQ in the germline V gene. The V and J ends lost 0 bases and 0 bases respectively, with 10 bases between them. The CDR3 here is CASSLDPGNSYNEQFF. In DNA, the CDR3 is TGCGCCAGCAGCTTGGATCCAGGGAACTCCTACAATGAGCAGTTCTTC.

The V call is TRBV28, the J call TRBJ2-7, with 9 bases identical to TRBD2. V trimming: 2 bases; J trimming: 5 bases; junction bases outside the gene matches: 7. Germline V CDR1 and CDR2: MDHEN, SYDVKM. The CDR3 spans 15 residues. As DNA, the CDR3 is TGTGCCAGCAGTTTACCGGGACTAGCTTTCCACGAGCAGTACTTC. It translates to CASSLPGLAFHEQYF.

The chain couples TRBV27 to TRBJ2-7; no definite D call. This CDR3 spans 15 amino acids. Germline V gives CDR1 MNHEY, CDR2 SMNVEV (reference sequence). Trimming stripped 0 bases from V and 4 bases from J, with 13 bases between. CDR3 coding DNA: TGTGCCAGCAGTTTATCGAACCGGTTAGGGTACGAGCAGTACTTC. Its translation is CASSLSNRLGYEQYF.

The CDR3 reads CASSLGYLNYNEQFF. In DNA, the CDR3 is TGTGCCAGCAGCTTGGGGTACCTCAACTACAATGAGCAGTTCTTC. This chain joins TRBV5-6 and TRBJ2-1, with unresolved D. Trimming removed 0 bases from V and 3 bases from J, with 10 bases in between. CDR1 SGHDT and CDR2 YYEEEE come from the germline V gene. The CDR3 loop spans 15 amino acids.

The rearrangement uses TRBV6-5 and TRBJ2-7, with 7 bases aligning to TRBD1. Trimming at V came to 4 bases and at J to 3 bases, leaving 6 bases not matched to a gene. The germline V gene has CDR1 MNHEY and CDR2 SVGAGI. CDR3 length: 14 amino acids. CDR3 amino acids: CASSSLGQSYEQYF. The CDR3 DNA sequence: TGTGCCAGCAGTTCCCTGGGACAGAGCTACGAGCAGTACTTC.

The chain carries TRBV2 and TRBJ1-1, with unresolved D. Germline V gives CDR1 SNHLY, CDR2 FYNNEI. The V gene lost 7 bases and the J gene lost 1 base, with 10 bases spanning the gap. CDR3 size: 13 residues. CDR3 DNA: TGTGCCAGCAAGAAATCCCCGAACACTGAAGCTTTCTTT. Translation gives CASKKSPNTEAFF.

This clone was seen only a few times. As DNA, the CDR3 is TGTGCCAGCAGCTTAGCTGGAGTGACAACTAATCAGCCCCAGCATTTT. Encoded protein: CASSLAGVTTNQPQHF. The chain has TRBV7-2 and TRBJ1-5; D is uncertain. The CDR3 contains 16 residues. Trimming cost V 0 bases and J 4 bases, with 13 bases left between them. The germline CDR1 and CDR2 sequences are SGHTA and FQGNSA.

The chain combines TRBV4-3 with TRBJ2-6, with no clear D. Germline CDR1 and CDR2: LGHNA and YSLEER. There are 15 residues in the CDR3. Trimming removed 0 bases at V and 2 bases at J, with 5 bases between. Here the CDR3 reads CASSQDPPGANVLTF. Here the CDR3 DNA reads TGCGCCAGCAGCCAAGATCCCCCTGGGGCCAACGTCCTGACTTTC.

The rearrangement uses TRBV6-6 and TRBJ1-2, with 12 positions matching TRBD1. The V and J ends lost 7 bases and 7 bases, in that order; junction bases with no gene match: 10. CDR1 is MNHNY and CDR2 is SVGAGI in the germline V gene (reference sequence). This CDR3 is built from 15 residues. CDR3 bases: TGTGCCAGCACCTTCTCCGGGACAGGGGGCTCTGGCTACACCTTC. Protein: CASTFSGTGGSGYTF.

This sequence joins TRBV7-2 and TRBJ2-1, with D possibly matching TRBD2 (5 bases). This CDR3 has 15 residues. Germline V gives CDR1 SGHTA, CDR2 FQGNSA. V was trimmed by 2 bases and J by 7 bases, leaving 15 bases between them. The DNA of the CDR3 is TGTGCCAGCAGCTTAACTTATTTGACGGGGAATGAGCAGTTCTTC. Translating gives CASSLTYLTGNEQFF.

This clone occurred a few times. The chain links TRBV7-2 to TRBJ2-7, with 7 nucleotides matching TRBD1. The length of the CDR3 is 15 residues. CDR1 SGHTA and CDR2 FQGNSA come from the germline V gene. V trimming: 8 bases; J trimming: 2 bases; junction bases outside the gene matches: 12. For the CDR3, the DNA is TGTGCCAGCCGCCGCGCCGGGACAGCAACCTACGAGCAGTACTTC. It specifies CASRRAGTATYEQYF.

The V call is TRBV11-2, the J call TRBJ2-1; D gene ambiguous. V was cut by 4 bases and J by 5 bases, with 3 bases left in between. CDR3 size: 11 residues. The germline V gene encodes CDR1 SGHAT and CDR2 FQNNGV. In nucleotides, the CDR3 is TGTGCCAGCAGCTACGACAATGAGCAGTTCTTC. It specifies CASSYDNEQFF.

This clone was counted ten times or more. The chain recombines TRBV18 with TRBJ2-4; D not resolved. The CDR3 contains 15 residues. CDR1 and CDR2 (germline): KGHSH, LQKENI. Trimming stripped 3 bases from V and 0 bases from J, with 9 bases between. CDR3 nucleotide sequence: TGTGCCAGCTCACCCCCCACAGCAGCCAAAAACATTCAGTACTTC. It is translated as CASSPPTAAKNIQYF.

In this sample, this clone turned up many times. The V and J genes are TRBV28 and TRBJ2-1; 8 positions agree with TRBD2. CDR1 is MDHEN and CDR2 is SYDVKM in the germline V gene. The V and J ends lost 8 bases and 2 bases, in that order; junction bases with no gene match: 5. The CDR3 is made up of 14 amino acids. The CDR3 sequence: CASGGTRAYNEQFF. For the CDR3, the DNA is TGTGCCAGCGGCGGGACTAGGGCCTACAATGAGCAGTTCTTC.

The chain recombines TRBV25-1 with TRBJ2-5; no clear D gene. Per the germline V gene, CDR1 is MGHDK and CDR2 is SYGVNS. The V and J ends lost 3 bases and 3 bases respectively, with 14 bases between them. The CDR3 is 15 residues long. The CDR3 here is CASSDLRFTEETQYF. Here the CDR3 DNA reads TGTGCCAGCAGTGACCTCCGGTTTACAGAAGAGACCCAGTACTTC.

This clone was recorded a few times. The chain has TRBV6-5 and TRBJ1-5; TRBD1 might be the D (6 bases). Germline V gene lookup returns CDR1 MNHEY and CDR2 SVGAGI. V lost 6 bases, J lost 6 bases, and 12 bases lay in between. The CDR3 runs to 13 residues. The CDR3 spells CASSEQGGQPQHF. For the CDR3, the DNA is TGTGCCAGCAGCGAACAGGGAGGTCAGCCCCAGCATTTT.